Listed here are 31 T cell receptor beta chains from one sample, sequenced in a study of cytomegalovirus exposure and HLA in healthy donors. This PCR relied on a set of 60 Vbeta primers and 13 Jbeta primers. Libraries were prepared by immunoSEQ multiplex PCR; TCRdb keeps only in-frame clonotypes and omits some of them. Among fewer than 250,000 clones listed, more than 80% were seen once. The sequencing input was PBMCs. The receptors originated from a man under 40 in good health and CMV-seronegative.

This clone was found once. This sequence joins TRBV28 and TRBJ1-6, with D unclear. With 5 bases removed from V and 3 bases from J, the gap between germline ends came to 8 bases. This CDR3 contains 14 residues. Germline V gives CDR1 MDHEN, CDR2 SYDVKM. The DNA of the CDR3 is TGTGCCAGCAGTCCCTACGACTATAATTCACCCCTCCACTTT. Its translation is CASSPYDYNSPLHF.

This clone was observed a handful of times. The chain combines TRBV5-1 with TRBJ1-2, with D unresolved. Trimming left V 0 bases short and J 4 bases short, with 13 bases between. The CDR3 has 15 residues. Germline V gives CDR1 SGHRS, CDR2 YFSETQ. The CDR3 loop is CASSLAVGSTYGYTF. The CDR3 DNA follows: TGCGCCAGCAGCTTGGCCGTGGGCAGTACCTATGGCTACACCTTC.

This rearrangement joins TRBV6-1 to TRBJ1-2; D is unclear. Trimming took 6 bases from V and 4 from J, leaving 6 bases between them. Germline CDR1 reads MNHNS; CDR2 reads SASEGT. The CDR3 covers 11 residues. CDR3 residues: CASRLSYGYTF. DNA for the CDR3: TGTGCCAGCAGGCTATCCTATGGCTACACCTTC.

The rearrangement uses TRBV27 and TRBJ1-2; tentatively, D is TRBD1 (5 bases). Germline V gene lookup returns CDR1 MNHEY and CDR2 SMNVEV (reference sequence). The CDR3 has 16 residues. Trimming cost V 5 bases and J 3 bases, with 19 bases left between them. The CDR3: CASSPKARGGDYGYTF. The CDR3, as DNA: TGTGCCAGCAGTCCCAAGGCTAGGGGCGGGGACTATGGCTACACCTTC.

For this clone: One junction end does not reproduce the germline sequence, and a read error may be involved. CDR3 protein: CARSLDRVNTEAFF. CDR3 in DNA: TGTGCCAGAAGTTTGGACAGGGTGAACACTGAAGCTTTCTTT. This chain joins TRBV5-3 and TRBJ1-1; the match to TRBD1 covers 8 bases. TRBV5-3 is classed as an ORF, of uncertain function. The CDR3 contains 14 residues.

The genes are TRBV4-1 and TRBJ2-1; TRBD2 is a possible D gene (5 bases). The CDR3 spans 11 residues. Germline V gene data show CDR1 as MGHRA and CDR2 as YSYEKL. The germline V and J ends were trimmed by 3 bases and 8 bases, with 5 bases remaining between them. For the CDR3, the DNA is TGCGCCAGCAGCCAGCGGGATGAGCAGTTCTTC. Translating gives CASSQRDEQFF.

J is TRBJ2-4 and V is TRBV5-1; 11 bases map to TRBD2. Germline trimming cut 3 bases from V and 5 bases from J; bases unmatched to any gene: 4. The CDR3 is 15 residues long. Germline CDR1 and CDR2: SGHRS and YFSETQ. The CDR3 DNA sequence: TGCGCCAGCAGCTCTAGCGGGGGGCTCCAAAACATTCAGTACTTC. It codes for CASSSSGGLQNIQYF.

The J gene is TRBJ2-5, the V gene TRBV11-1; 8 bases agree with TRBD2. The CDR3 has 16 residues. Germline loops: CDR1 SGHAT, CDR2 FQDESV (reference sequence). The trim removed 5 bases at V and 2 bases at J, leaving 10 bases unmatched. The CDR3 nucleotides read TGTGCCAGCAGCATCTCAGCGGGGGCCCCTCAAGAGACCCAGTACTTC. Protein: CASSISAGAPQETQYF.

The chain recombines TRBV6-1 with TRBJ1-4, with D possibly being TRBD1 (5 bases). Per the germline V gene, CDR1 is MNHNS and CDR2 is SASEGT. Trimming cost V 4 bases and J 4 bases, with 13 bases left between them. The length of the CDR3 is 15 residues. The CDR3, as DNA: TGTGCCAGCAGTGCTCCGACAGCTTTTAATGAAAAACTGTTTTTT. This codes for CASSAPTAFNEKLFF.

The chain is built from TRBV7-6 and TRBJ2-7; TRBD1 agrees at 9 bases. In germline, CDR1 is SGHVS, CDR2 FNYEAQ. The CDR3 is 15 residues long. V lost 3 bases and J lost 3; bases outside the gene matches: 6. The CDR3 DNA reads as TGTGCCAGCAGCTTCGCTGGACAGGGGAGCTACGAGCAGTACTTC. This gives the protein CASSFAGQGSYEQYF.

V gene TRBV7-9 combines with J gene TRBJ1-2; D unresolved. The CDR3 has 15 amino acids. Germline V lookup: CDR1 SEHNR, CDR2 FQNEAQ (reference sequence). Trimming left V 1 base short and J 4 bases short, with 13 bases between. CDR3: CASSLVERVLYGYTF. In DNA, the CDR3 is TGTGCCAGCAGCTTAGTAGAGAGGGTTCTCTATGGCTACACCTTC.

The J gene is TRBJ1-2, the V gene TRBV27; TRBD1 matches 7 bases. This CDR3 is built from 15 residues. The V gene end was trimmed by 3 bases and the J gene end by 0 bases; junction bases not matched to a gene: 4. The germline CDR1 and CDR2 sequences are MNHEY and SMNVEV (reference sequence). The CDR3 here is CASSLLGTANYGYTF. DNA for the CDR3: TGTGCCAGCAGTTTGCTAGGGACAGCTAACTATGGCTACACCTTC.

V and J are TRBV6-1 and TRBJ2-7; 8 positions match TRBD2. The V and J ends lost 8 bases and 0 bases, in that order; junction bases with no gene match: 6. From germline, CDR1 is MNHNS and CDR2 SASEGT. CDR3 size: 14 residues. The CDR3 sequence is CASDLAGLSYEQYF. CDR3 coding DNA: TGTGCCAGCGATTTAGCGGGACTCTCCTACGAGCAGTACTTC.

The V and J genes are TRBV29-1 and TRBJ2-5, with 11 bases identical to TRBD1. The assigned J gene may be wrong: the sequence end matches TRBJ2-7 better. Germline V gene data show CDR1 as SQVTM and CDR2 as ANQGSEA. This CDR3 contains 14 residues. CDR3 sequence reads: CSVGGTGGLYEQYF. In DNA, the CDR3 is TGCAGCGTCGGCGGGACAGGGGGGCTCTACGAGCAGTACTTC.

This chain connects TRBV5-6 to TRBJ1-1; D gene unclear. From germline, CDR1 is SGHDT and CDR2 YYEEEE. This CDR3 is 13 amino acids long. The V end was cut by 3 bases, the J end by 3 bases, with 9 bases between. The CDR3 region is CASSYPLDTEAFF. CDR3 DNA: TGTGCCAGCAGCTATCCACTCGACACTGAAGCTTTCTTT.

This sequence joins TRBV29-1 and TRBJ2-3, with TRBD2 matching 15 bases. The length of the CDR3 is 20 residues. V shed 0 bases and J 0 bases; nucleotides not matched to a gene: 10. CDR1 is SQVTM and CDR2 is ANQGSEA in the germline V gene. Here the CDR3 reads CSVEDLGLAGGLVSTDTQYF. CDR3 nucleotides: TGCAGCGTTGAAGATCTTGGACTAGCGGGGGGGCTTGTTAGCACAGATACGCAGTATTTT.

J is TRBJ2-3 and V is TRBV7-9, with 8 bases matching TRBD2. This CDR3 has 15 amino acids. The germline V gene encodes CDR1 SEHNR and CDR2 FQNEAQ (reference sequence). Trimming at V came to 3 bases and at J to 5 bases, leaving 7 bases not matched to a gene. Here the CDR3 reads CASSFRGGVKDTQYF. In DNA, the CDR3 is TGTGCCAGCAGCTTTCGGGGGGGCGTAAAAGATACGCAGTATTTT.

This chain uses TRBV9 with TRBJ1-1; possibly TRBD1 for D (6 bases). The germline CDR1 and CDR2 sequences are SGDLS and YYNGEE. The length of the CDR3 is 15 residues. Trimming removed 3 bases at V and 4 bases at J, with 16 bases between. The CDR3: CASSAPRGRGTEAFF. CDR3 in DNA: TGTGCCAGCAGCGCCCCGAGGGGCAGGGGCACTGAAGCTTTCTTT.

The chain recombines TRBV7-8 with TRBJ2-5, with TRBD2 matching 11 bases. CDR3 length: 15 residues. Looked up from germline, CDR1 is SGHVS and CDR2 is FQNEAQ. The J segment lost 4 bases and the V segment lost 4 bases, leaving 5 bases of the junction unmatched. This CDR3 reads CASSSRLAGTETQYF. In DNA form, the CDR3 reads TGTGCCAGCAGCTCCCGACTAGCGGGGACAGAGACCCAGTACTTC.

This clone showed up just once. The J gene is TRBJ2-5, the V gene TRBV9; 8 bases align to TRBD1. The trim removed 0 bases at V and 2 bases at J, leaving 9 bases unmatched. The CDR3 contains 17 residues. The germline CDR1 and CDR2 sequences are SGDLS and YYNGEE. The CDR3 reads CASSVASQGENQETQYF. The DNA for the CDR3 is TGTGCCAGCAGCGTAGCTTCACAGGGGGAAAATCAAGAGACCCAGTACTTC.

In its sample, this clone was seen a few times. This chain links TRBV2 with TRBJ2-7; 7 bases are a match to TRBD1. CDR1 is SNHLY and CDR2 is FYNNEI in the germline V gene. V was pared by 4 bases and J by 4 bases, with 4 bases of the junction left unmatched. The CDR3 runs to 13 residues. The CDR3 nucleotides are TGTGCCAGCAGTGGGGACAGATTTTACGAGCAGTACTTC. This gives the protein CASSGDRFYEQYF. Supplemented by reference TRBV2 and TRBJ2-7, the full variable domain reads EPEVTQTPSHQVTQMGQEVILRCVPISNHLYFYWYRQILGQKVEFLVSFYNNEISEKSEIFDDQFSVERPDGSNFTLKIRSTKLEDSAMYFCASSGDRFYEQYFGPGTRLTVT.

This chain links TRBV7-8 with TRBJ1-2, with a weak D call TRBD1 (6 bases). This CDR3 contains 15 residues. The ends were cut back, 3 bases at V and 8 bases at J, with 19 bases in the middle. Germline CDR1 and CDR2: SGHVS and FQNEAQ. The CDR3 sequence is CASSFDRDKMGGYTF. As DNA, the CDR3 is TGTGCCAGCAGCTTCGACCGGGACAAGATGGGAGGCTACACCTTC.

This clone was observed a handful of times. J is TRBJ2-1 and V is TRBV4-2; possible D gene TRBD1, 5 bases. CDR3 size: 17 residues. From germline, CDR1 is LGHNA and CDR2 YNFKEQ. Trimming left V 0 bases short and J 9 bases short, with 21 bases between. CDR3 in amino acids: CASSQDQGGSLGGEQFF. In nucleotides, the CDR3 is TGTGCCAGCAGCCAAGATCAGGGCGGCTCCCTGGGTGGTGAGCAGTTCTTC.

The CDR3 here is CASSFGLDSPLHF. The CDR3 DNA sequence: TGTGCCAGCAGCTTCGGACTCGACTCACCCCTCCACTTT. The chain carries TRBV7-2 and TRBJ1-6; D is unresolved. Germline V lookup: CDR1 SGHTA, CDR2 FQGNSA. CDR3 length: 13 amino acids. The V and J ends lost 3 bases and 10 bases respectively, with 10 bases between them. Using reference TRBV7-2 and TRBJ1-6 for the parts outside the CDR3, the full variable domain is GAGVSQSPSNKVTEKGKDVELRCDPISGHTALYWYRQSLGQGLEFLIYFQGNSAPDKSGLPSDRFSAERTGGSVSTLTIQRTQQEDSAVYLCASSFGLDSPLHFGNGTRLTVT.

CDR3 sequence reads: CASSYLSGSNEQFF. The CDR3 DNA reads TGTGCCAGCAGCTATTTATCCGGGTCTAATGAGCAGTTCTTC. This chain connects TRBV6-6 to TRBJ2-1, with D uncertain. Germline lookup yields CDR1 MNHNY and CDR2 SVGAGI (reference sequence). This CDR3 has 14 residues. V was pared by 6 bases and J by 7 bases, with 16 bases between.

The chain couples TRBV29-1 to TRBJ1-1; 10 bases agree with TRBD1. The ends lost 4 bases at V and 4 bases at J; junction bases unmatched: 9. Germline V gene lookup returns CDR1 SQVTM and CDR2 ANQGSEA. The CDR3 has 15 residues. The CDR3 region is CSVGPGQGSGTEAFF. In DNA form, the CDR3 reads TGCAGCGTTGGCCCGGGACAGGGGAGCGGCACTGAAGCTTTCTTT.

The chain is built from TRBV4-1 and TRBJ2-5; 12 nucleotides agree with TRBD2. TRBJ2-7 matches the DNA end more closely, so the J call is doubtful. This CDR3 region has 18 residues. In germline, CDR1 is MGHRA, CDR2 YSYEKL. In nucleotides, the CDR3 is TGCGCCAGCAGCCAAGAGACTGACTGGACTAGCGGGGTCCACGAGCAGTACTTC. This encodes CASSQETDWTSGVHEQYF.

The J gene is TRBJ2-3, the V gene TRBV9; TRBD1 matches at 7 bases. Germline-derived CDR1 and CDR2 are SGDLS and YYNGEE. The junction had 2 bases not matched to a gene; V was cut back by 0 bases and J by 1 base. The CDR3 consists of 15 residues. CDR3 in amino acids: CASSVEGAGTDTQYF. CDR3 nucleotides: TGTGCCAGCAGCGTAGAGGGGGCCGGCACAGATACGCAGTATTTT.

The chain uses TRBV11-2 and TRBJ1-5; TRBD1 is a possible D gene (6 bases). The CDR3 is made up of 16 amino acids. V was cut by 0 bases and J by 0 bases, with 9 bases left in between. From germline, CDR1 is SGHAT and CDR2 FQNNGV. In DNA form, the CDR3 reads TGTGCCAGCAGCTTAGATCCAGGGGCTAGCAATCAGCCCCAGCATTTT. The encoded protein is CASSLDPGASNQPQHF.

The gene calls are TRBV10-1 and TRBJ1-1, with D possibly TRBD1 on 5 matching bases. This CDR3 contains 13 residues. Germline CDR1 is WNHNN and CDR2 is SYGVQD (reference sequence). Trimming took off 10 bases at V and 4 bases at J, with 16 bases between the two ends. Written as DNA, the CDR3 is TGCGCCACCCGGGGGAGGGAAGTCACTGAAGCTTTCTTT. Translation gives CATRGREVTEAFF.

The V and J genes are TRBV28 and TRBJ2-3; possibly TRBD2 for D (6 bases). V was pared by 5 bases and J by 3 bases, with 15 bases between. This CDR3 contains 15 residues. Germline loops: CDR1 MDHEN, CDR2 SYDVKM. CDR3 sequence (DNA): TGTGCCAGCAGTCCACATTCGGCGGGGACAGATACGCAGTATTTT. This translates into CASSPHSAGTDTQYF.